Detailed here is one TCR beta chain. The protocol was immunoSEQ multiplex PCR, while the TCRdb copy is restricted to in-frame clones and leaves out a portion. The sample consists of some 30,000 clones, about 73% of them appearing once. The germline V gene encodes CDR1 SEHNR and CDR2 FQNEAQ (reference sequence). Unmatched junction bases numbered 5, after V lost 2 bases and J lost 4 bases. This CDR3 spans 15 amino acids. The data originate from a study of OX40 agonist ivuxolimab in advanced cancers. This clonotype originated in an adult with an advanced solid tumor such as melanoma, head and neck, liver or kidney cancer. The chain is built from TRBV7-9 and TRBJ1-5, with 7 bases lining up with TRBD1. Specimen: CD4+ or CD8+ T cells sorted from blood, collected in a trial of the OX40 agonist ivuxolimab. DNA for the CDR3: TGTGCCAGCAGCTTATCAGGGGGAGAGAATCAGCCCCAGCATTTT. Encoded protein: CASSLSGGENQPQHF.